These T cell receptor beta chains were read from a single sample in a study of graft-versus-host responses after intestinal transplantation. Profiling relied on immunoSEQ multiplex PCR, and the TCRdb table lists in-frame clones only, not all of them. In the table there are about 8,000 clones, less than 40% of which are singletons. The sample was alloreactive CD8+ T cells from a mixed lymphocyte reaction culture, taken before intestinal transplant. The receptors were sampled from a human patient who received an intestinal transplant. Both conserved end residues are part of each CDR3. D genes are given only for firm matches. For some rows the clone size is stated as once, few or many, or as a class when expanded; others skip it.

V,D,size,J,CDR3,DNA
TRBV27,TRBD1,.,TRBJ1-2,CASREPGQGNYGYTF,TGTGCCAGCAGGGAACCCGGACAGGGCAACTATGGCTACACCTTC
TRBV7-2,.,.,TRBJ1-1,CASSETRRRSFF,TGTGCCAGCAGCGAGACAAGAAGGAGGTCTTTCTTT
TRBV29-1,.,.,TRBJ2-3,CSVSKTSYLYGDTQYF,TGCAGCGTTTCCAAGACTAGTTATCTTTACGGAGATACGCAGTATTTT
TRBV27,.,.,TRBJ1-6,CASSFLLDSPLHF,TGTGCCAGCAGTTTCCTCTTAGATTCACCCCTCCACTTT
TRBV28,.,.,TRBJ2-3,CASSFDYLTDTQYF,TGTGCCAGCAGTTTCGACTATCTCACAGATACGCAGTATTTT
TRBV6-4,TRBD1,few,TRBJ2-3,CASSDSRDSRTDTQYF,TGTGCCAGCAGTGACTCTAGGGACAGCCGCACAGATACGCAGTATTTT
TRBV9,.,few,TRBJ1-6,CASSVGGGTSIYNSPLHF,TGTGCCAGCAGCGTTGGCGGAGGGACTTCTATCTATAATTCACCCCTCCACTTT
TRBV4-3,.,medium-sized,TRBJ2-7,CASSQGLGSYEQYF,TGCGCCAGCAGCCAAGGACTTGGCTCCTACGAGCAGTACTTC
TRBV6-5,.,few,TRBJ1-1,CATTTGGWAFF,TGTGCCACCACAACGGGGGGGTGGGCTTTCTTT
TRBV27,.,medium-sized,TRBJ1-6,CASSYYSGSPLHF,TGTGCCAGCAGTTACTACAGCGGTTCACCCCTCCACTTT
TRBV28,TRBD2,.,TRBJ2-1,CASSLLLLAGGSDEQFF,TGTGCCAGCAGTTTACTCCTCCTAGCGGGAGGTTCCGATGAGCAGTTCTTC
TRBV29-1,TRBD2,.,TRBJ2-2,CSAVTSATGELFF,TGCAGCGCGGTGACTAGCGCGACCGGGGAGCTGTTTTTT
TRBV27,.,medium-sized,TRBJ1-3,CASSFSSGNTIYF,TGTGCCAGCAGTTTCAGTTCTGGAAACACCATATATTTT
TRBV11-2,TRBD1,.,TRBJ1-3,CASSLGTGEEGNTIYF,TGTGCCAGCAGCTTGGGCACAGGGGAAGAAGGAAACACCATATATTTT
TRBV19,TRBD1,medium-sized,TRBJ1-1,CASSIGTAEAFF,TGTGCCAGTAGTATTGGGACAGCTGAAGCTTTCTTT
TRBV5-1,.,.,TRBJ1-6,CASSGGSGRSPLHF,TGCGCCAGCTCGGGGGGGTCGGGTAGATCACCCCTCCACTTT
TRBV7-9,.,.,TRBJ2-1,CASSFFPDNEQFF,TGTGCCAGCAGCTTCTTCCCGGACAATGAGCAGTTCTTC
TRBV4-2,.,.,TRBJ2-7,CASSLRTTTYEQYF,TGTGCCAGCAGCCTAAGAACCACAACCTACGAGCAGTACTTC
TRBV2,TRBD1,few,TRBJ2-7,CASSEWDSSYEQYF,TGTGCCAGCAGTGAATGGGACAGTTCCTACGAGCAGTACTTC
TRBV27,TRBD2,few,TRBJ2-5,CASGTGTSGTQETQYF,TGTGCCAGCGGAACCGGGACTAGCGGGACCCAAGAGACCCAGTACTTC
TRBV13,.,few,TRBJ2-7,CASSSRTVLPYEQYF,TGTGCCAGCAGCTCCAGGACAGTCCTTCCCTACGAGCAGTACTTC
TRBV7-9,.,.,TRBJ1-6,CASSLDSSYNSPLHF,TGTGCCAGCAGCTTAGACAGCTCCTATAATTCACCCCTCCACTTT
TRBV10-3,TRBD2,few,TRBJ2-7,CATSLASDEQYF,TGTGCCACTTCACTAGCGTCGGACGAGCAGTACTTC
TRBV7-9,.,.,TRBJ2-7,CASRLAGNEQYF,TGTGCCAGCAGATTGGCCGGGAACGAGCAGTACTTC
TRBV27,.,few,TRBJ1-5,CASSLSPGAGQPQHF,TGTGCCAGCAGTTTGAGTCCAGGGGCGGGTCAGCCCCAGCATTTT
TRBV4-3,.,medium-sized,TRBJ2-7,CASSQLGIGGTYEQYF,TGCGCCAGCAGCCAATTGGGGATTGGGGGGACCTACGAGCAGTACTTC
TRBV7-9,TRBD2,medium-sized,TRBJ2-7,CASSPASGISYEQYF,TGTGCCAGCAGCCCAGCTAGCGGCATCTCCTACGAGCAGTACTTC
TRBV4-3,.,.,TRBJ2-7,CASSLRQNQYEQYF,TGCGCCAGCAGCCTCCGACAGAACCAATACGAGCAGTACTTC
TRBV7-6,TRBD2,.,TRBJ2-3,CASSLFIPVLAGGLGDTQYF,TGTGCCAGCAGCTTATTCATTCCGGTACTAGCGGGAGGACTGGGGGATACGCAGTATTTT
TRBV30,.,few,TRBJ1-6,CAWSQVTDSPLHF,TGTGCCTGGAGTCAGGTAACAGATTCACCCCTCCACTTT
TRBV4-3,TRBD2,.,TRBJ2-3,CASSQIAGRYTDTQYF,TGCGCCAGCAGTCAGATAGCGGGGCGATACACAGATACGCAGTATTTT
TRBV9,.,.,TRBJ2-1,CASSPGTLSNEQFF,TGTGCCAGCAGCCCTGGGACTCTAAGCAATGAGCAGTTCTTC